This TCR beta chain is from a study of blood T cell repertoires in COVID-19. At the level of the study: Italy, Spain and the United States were the sources of the convalescent and acute COVID-19 samples. PBMCs, B-cell-depleted T cells, or T cells provided the cDNA or gDNA that made up the material.

Original methodology: Nucleated cell number was recorded as an estimate derived from reference gene primer amplification. Sequencing used immunoSEQ multiplex PCR; TCRdb keeps in-frame clones, though not all of them. V and J calls plus clone size are reproduced from that table; the DNA served to infer D and trimming. Of roughly 120,000 clones listed, roughly four fifths are singletons. Germline V gene sequence: CDR1 LGHNA, CDR2 YNFKEQ. The CDR3 covers 16 residues. V was clipped by 2 bases and J by 6 bases, with 16 bases between them. The rearrangement joins TRBV4-2 to TRBJ1-4; D remains ambiguous. This receptor was obtained from a woman aged 55-69 years with acute or convalescent COVID-19. The sequencing sample was made of peripheral blood. The CDR3 region is CASSQPSGGYYEKLFF. The CDR3 bases are TGTGCCAGCAGCCAACCCTCGGGAGGGTATTATGAAAAACTGTTTTTT.